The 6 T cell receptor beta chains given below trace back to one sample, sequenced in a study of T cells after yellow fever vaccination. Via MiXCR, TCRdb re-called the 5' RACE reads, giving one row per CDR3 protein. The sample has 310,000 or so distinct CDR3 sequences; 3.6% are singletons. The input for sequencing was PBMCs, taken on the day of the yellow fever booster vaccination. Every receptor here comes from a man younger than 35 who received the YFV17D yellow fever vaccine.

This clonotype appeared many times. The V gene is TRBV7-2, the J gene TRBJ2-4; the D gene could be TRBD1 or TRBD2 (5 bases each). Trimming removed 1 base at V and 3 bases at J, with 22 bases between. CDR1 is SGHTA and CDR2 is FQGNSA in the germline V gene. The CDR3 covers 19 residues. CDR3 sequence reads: CASSLVAGTVIWVKNIQYF. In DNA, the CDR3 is TGTGCCAGCAGCTTAGTTGCAGGGACCGTTATCTGGGTCAAAAACATTCAGTACTTC.

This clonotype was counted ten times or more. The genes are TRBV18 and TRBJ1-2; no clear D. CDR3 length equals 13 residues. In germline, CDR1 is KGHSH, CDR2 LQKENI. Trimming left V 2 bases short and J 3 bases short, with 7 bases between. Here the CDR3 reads CASSPMSDYGYTF. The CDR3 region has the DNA TGTGCCAGCTCACCAATGTCCGACTATGGCTACACCTTC.

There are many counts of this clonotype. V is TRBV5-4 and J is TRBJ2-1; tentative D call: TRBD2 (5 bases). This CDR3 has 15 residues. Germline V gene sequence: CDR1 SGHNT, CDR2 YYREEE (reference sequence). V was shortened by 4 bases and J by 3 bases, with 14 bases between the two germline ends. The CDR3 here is CASSPPERSYNEQFF. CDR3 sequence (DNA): TGTGCCAGCAGCCCACCTGAGCGGAGCTACAATGAGCAGTTCTTC.

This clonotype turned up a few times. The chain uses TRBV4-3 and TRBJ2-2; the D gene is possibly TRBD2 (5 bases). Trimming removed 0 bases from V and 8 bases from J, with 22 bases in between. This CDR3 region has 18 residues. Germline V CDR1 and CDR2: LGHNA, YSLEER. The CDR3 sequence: CASSQESSSMGPFGELFF. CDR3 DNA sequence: TGCGCCAGCAGCCAAGAGTCTAGCTCAATGGGTCCCTTTGGGGAGCTGTTTTTT.

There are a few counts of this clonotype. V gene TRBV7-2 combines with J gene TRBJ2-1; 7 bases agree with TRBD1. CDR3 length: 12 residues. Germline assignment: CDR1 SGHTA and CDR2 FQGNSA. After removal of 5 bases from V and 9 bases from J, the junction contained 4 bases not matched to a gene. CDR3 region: CASSDRVREQFF. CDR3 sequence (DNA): TGTGCCAGCAGCGACAGGGTTCGTGAGCAGTTCTTC.

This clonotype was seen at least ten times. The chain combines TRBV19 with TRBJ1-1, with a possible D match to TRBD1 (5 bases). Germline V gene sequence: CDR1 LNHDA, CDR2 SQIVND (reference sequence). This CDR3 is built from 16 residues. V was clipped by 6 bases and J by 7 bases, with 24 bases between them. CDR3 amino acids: CASRPWEGSQRIEAFF. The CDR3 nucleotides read TGTGCCAGTAGGCCATGGGAGGGGTCCCAACGGATTGAAGCTTTCTTT.